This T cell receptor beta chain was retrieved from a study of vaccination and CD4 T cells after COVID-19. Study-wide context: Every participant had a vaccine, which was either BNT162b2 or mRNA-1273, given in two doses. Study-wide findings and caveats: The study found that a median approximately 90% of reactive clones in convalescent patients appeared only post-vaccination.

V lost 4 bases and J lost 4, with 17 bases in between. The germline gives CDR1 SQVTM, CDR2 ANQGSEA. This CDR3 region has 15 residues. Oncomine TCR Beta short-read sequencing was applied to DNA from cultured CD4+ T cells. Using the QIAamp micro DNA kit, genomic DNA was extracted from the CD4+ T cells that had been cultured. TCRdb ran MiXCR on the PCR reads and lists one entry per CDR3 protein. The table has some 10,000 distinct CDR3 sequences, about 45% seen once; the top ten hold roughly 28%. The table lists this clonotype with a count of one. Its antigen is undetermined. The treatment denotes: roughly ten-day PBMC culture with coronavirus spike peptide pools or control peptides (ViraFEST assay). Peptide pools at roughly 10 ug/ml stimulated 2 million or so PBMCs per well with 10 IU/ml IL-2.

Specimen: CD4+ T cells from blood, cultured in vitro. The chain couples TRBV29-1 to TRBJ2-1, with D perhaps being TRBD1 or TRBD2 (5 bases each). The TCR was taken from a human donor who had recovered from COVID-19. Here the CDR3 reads CSVVHPGTAYNEQFF. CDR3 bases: TGCAGCGTTGTACATCCCGGGACGGCTTACAATGAGCAGTTCTTC.